The TCR beta chain under discussion was sequenced for a study of shared clonotypes between healthy human individuals (TCRdb year 2020). With respect to the entire study: The cohort included three men and a couple of women between 18 and 49 years of age. For each donor, CD4 naive and CD4 memory were each given three plates, CD8 naive was given two plates, and CD8 memory was given one plate. To increase sequencing depth and limit assay-specific biases, different laboratories used diverse techniques to prepare libraries and sequence TCR repertoires. Per donor, leukapheresis produced somewhere between about 0.85 and 10 billion PBMCs. To estimate repertoire size and how much clonotypes are shared between individuals, the study performed deep sequencing of blood TCR repertoires from roughly five healthy adults.

The donors were healthy, HIV-negative adults who had no recently reported acute infections or vaccinations. Only Caucasian adults living in Nashville, Tennessee, USA were represented among the donors. CD4+ T cells were enriched by magnetic negative selection; naive cells were then positively selected on CD45RA, and the negative fraction formed the memory subset. Blood was obtained by leukapheresis, after which PBMCs were separated by Ficoll-Histopaque density gradient centrifugation and cryopreserved in liquid nitrogen vapor phase. Analytical flow cytometry was used to check the purity and quantity of each magnetically sorted T cell population. Genomic DNA was isolated from every sorted fraction and measured by UV absorbance on a Nanodrop 2000c. Using the deep immunoSEQ assay, TCR CDR3 regions were amplified from genomic DNA by multiplex PCR. Extracted genomic DNA from each cell subset was spread evenly across all wells of several immunoSEQ 96-well plates, with each plate serving as a replicate. For sorted subsets, around 200 ng genomic DNA, equal to 25,000 to 35,000 T cell genomes, was loaded into each replicate PCR. The purified libraries were quantified using a Qubit 3.0 fluorometer, sized with a Bioanalyzer 2100, and then quantified again using the KAPA Library Quantification kit. Every immunoSEQ 96-well plate was sequenced on a dedicated single-read 150-cycle Illumina NextSeq 550 flow cell. The authors' analysis ran thus. Because the immunoSEQ output held only junctional sequences and lacked quality scores, the filtering could not match the filtering applied to full-length reads. To assign V/J genes and CDR3, sequences were annotated using PyIR, a Python wrapper for IgBLAST v1.9, with IMGT germline references. Reads were removed for weak V/J assignments (E-value above 1e-6), missing CDR3, stop codons, out-of-frame junctions, or ambiguous translated residues. A V3J clonotype was defined by an identical inferred V gene, J gene, and CDR3 amino acid sequence. Percentage overlap between repertoires was calculated by dividing the number of shared unique clonotypes by the size of the smaller repertoire. Richness of each repertoire was evaluated using RTK rarefaction, the Chao1 estimator, and Recon v2.1 estimates of unobserved clonotypes. OLGA was used to compute generation probabilities for all TCRbeta clonotypes that the gDNA method yielded from a handful of donors. Sourced from immuneACCESS, this table was stored by TCRdb with only in-frame sequences that have V and J called. A share of the clones is absent; for the studies checked, an unresolved V gene accounts for under half, and the remainder has no known explanation. Clone size and V and J calls were adopted from that table, with D and trimming inferred from the DNA. A total of roughly 1.4 million clones appear in this sample, approximately 98.5% of them only once. The top ten constitute about 0.35% of the sample.

Details on this clone: Its antigen remains undetermined. Base qualities are not at hand, and no much larger clone is one base apart.

Trimmed from V: 0 bases; trimmed from J: 2 bases; junction bases lacking a gene match: 5. Including the terminal cysteine and phenylalanine, the CDR3 comprises 17 residues. Only the CDR3 portion is preserved as DNA: 51 bases, with reading frame beginning at the first base. For CDR1 and CDR2, the germline V gene lists LGHNA and YNFKEQ. Paper-wide results and their limitations: About 5% of naive CD4, 3% to 4% of naive CD8, around 2.3% of memory CD4, and more than 0.35% of memory CD8 clonotypes were shared across several donors. Compared with non-shared clonotypes, the clonotypes found in all four sorted-subset donors had higher generation probabilities. Rarefaction of sorted-subset datasets indicated incomplete sequencing despite the large sequencing depth. Based on pairwise subsampling, the degree of clonotype sharing among donors was expected to be affected by sequencing depth. Naive subsets generally had larger estimated clonotype richness than memory subsets. Because the study included only a small number of donors, the genetic and exposure-history diversity represented was limited. Sampling was restricted to blood, and TCR repertoires in tissue are likely to differ from TCR repertoires in blood.

What was sequenced was naive CD4+ T cells sorted from blood. Reading the label with the study, this specimen's cell subset or site is: CD45RA+ positively selected. The rearranged chain carries TRBV4-2 and TRBJ2-5, with 11 bases matching TRBD1. The sequence was collected from a man younger than 40 in good health. The encoded CDR3 is CASSQEGQGEVQETQYF. The DNA is as follows: TGTGCCAGCAGCCAAGAGGGACAGGGGGAAGTTCAAGAGACCCAGTACTTC.